A selection of T cell receptor beta chains follows, all from one sample in a study of T cell changes during pregnancy in multiple sclerosis. This table comes from immunoSEQ multiplex PCR, and its TCRdb copy is limited to in-frame clones, with some not included. The data hold 37,000 or so clones, with roughly 94% observed a single time. The sample was peripheral blood, taken in the third trimester of pregnancy. The receptors shown here come from a female donor with multiple sclerosis, enrolled in a pregnancy study. Both conserved end residues are part of each CDR3. A D gene is named only where the DNA matches it firmly. Not all rows give a size; the values are once, few, many and, for expanded clones, a class.

J	size	V	D	CDR3	DNA
TRBJ2-3	once	TRBV19	NA	CASSIGGDTQYF	TGTGCCAGTAGTATTGGAGGAGATACGCAGTATTTT
TRBJ2-5	NA	TRBV19	NA	CASRENQGRSGETQYF	TGTGCCAGTAGGGAGAATCAGGGTCGTTCCGGAGAGACCCAGTACTTC
TRBJ2-5	NA	TRBV5-1	NA	CASSLRGDREQETQYF	TGCGCCAGCAGCTTGAGGGGGGACAGAGAACAAGAGACCCAGTACTTC
TRBJ2-5	NA	TRBV30	NA	CAWRLIGAGRYYETQYF	TGTGCCTGGAGGTTAATAGGGGCAGGGCGGTATTATGAGACCCAGTACTTC
TRBJ1-3	NA	TRBV7-8	NA	CASSLSTTVSGNTIYF	TGTGCCAGCAGCTTATCAACGACAGTCTCTGGAAACACCATATATTTT
TRBJ2-1	NA	TRBV4-3	TRBD1	CASSHHRGLYNEQFF	TGCGCCAGCAGCCACCACAGGGGGCTCTACAATGAGCAGTTCTTC
TRBJ1-1	NA	TRBV5-1	TRBD1	CASSSDRGKTEAFF	TGCGCCAGCAGCAGCGACAGGGGTAAGACTGAAGCTTTCTTT
TRBJ2-2	NA	TRBV7-3	NA	CASSSDSNTWELFF	TGTGCCAGCAGCTCGGACAGTAACACCTGGGAGCTGTTTTTT
TRBJ2-1	NA	TRBV19	TRBD2	CASSPRPGTSGSPHNEQFF	TGTGCCAGTAGTCCAAGGCCAGGGACTAGCGGGAGTCCCCACAATGAGCAGTTCTTC
TRBJ2-3	NA	TRBV6-5	TRBD2	CASRLAGGPGDTQYF	TGTGCCAGCAGGTTAGCGGGAGGTCCTGGAGATACGCAGTATTTT
TRBJ2-1	NA	TRBV7-2	TRBD1	CASSLRRVRDRGRNEQFF	TGTGCCAGCAGCTTACGTAGGGTCCGAGACAGGGGCCGGAATGAGCAGTTCTTC
TRBJ2-1	NA	TRBV28	NA	CASSDLLFDEQFF	TGTGCCAGCAGCGATTTACTATTCGATGAGCAGTTCTTC
TRBJ1-2	NA	TRBV28	TRBD1	CASSPYRGYGYTF	TGTGCCAGCAGCCCCTACAGGGGCTATGGCTACACCTTC
TRBJ1-6	once	TRBV5-1	TRBD1	CASSLGQGAAYNSPLHF	TGCGCCAGCAGCTTAGGACAGGGGGCCGCCTATAATTCACCCCTCCACTTT
TRBJ2-3	NA	TRBV7-2	NA	CASSPQTDTQYF	TGTGCCAGCAGCCCCCAAACAGATACGCAGTATTTT
TRBJ1-2	NA	TRBV30	TRBD1	CAWSVGRGDYGYTF	TGTGCCTGGAGTGTTGGCAGGGGGGACTATGGCTACACCTTC
TRBJ1-2	NA	TRBV28	NA	CASFPGTDSNYGYTF	TGTGCCAGCTTCCCGGGTACGGATTCTAACTATGGCTACACCTTC
TRBJ2-7	NA	TRBV6-1	NA	CASSERLALYEQYF	TGTGCCAGCAGTGAACGCCTAGCGCTCTACGAGCAGTACTTC
TRBJ2-1	NA	TRBV29-1	NA	CSAPGHAGSYNEQFF	TGCAGCGCTCCAGGGCACGCAGGCTCCTACAATGAGCAGTTCTTC
TRBJ1-1	NA	TRBV4-3	NA	CASDNRGAATEAFF	TGCGCCAGCGATAATCGGGGGGCGGCGACTGAAGCTTTCTTT
TRBJ1-2	NA	TRBV4-3	NA	CASSQDYSPGRGYTF	TGCGCCAGCAGCCAAGATTATTCTCCAGGGCGCGGCTACACCTTC
TRBJ2-1	once	TRBV7-8	NA	CATHQGGNYNEQFF	TGTGCCACCCATCAGGGCGGGAACTACAATGAGCAGTTCTTC
TRBJ1-4	NA	TRBV28	NA	CASSSGIANEKLFF	TGTGCCAGCAGTTCGGGTATTGCTAATGAAAAACTGTTTTTT
TRBJ1-4	NA	TRBV7-9	NA	CASSPPADEKLFF	TGTGCCAGCAGTCCACCTGCGGATGAAAAACTGTTTTTT
TRBJ1-1	NA	TRBV5-1	NA	CASSLGRGEAFF	TGCGCCAGCAGCTTAGGCAGGGGCGAAGCTTTCTTT
TRBJ1-1	NA	TRBV5-1	TRBD1	CASGQGANTEAFF	TGCGCCAGCGGACAGGGGGCGAACACTGAAGCTTTCTTT
TRBJ2-7	few	TRBV11-1	NA	CASSFLGAAEISYEQYF	TGTGCCAGCAGCTTCCTAGGGGCCGCCGAAATTTCCTACGAGCAGTACTTC
TRBJ2-7	NA	TRBV9	NA	CASSVAQAFTYEQYF	TGTGCCAGCAGCGTAGCACAGGCGTTTACCTACGAGCAGTACTTC
TRBJ2-1	NA	TRBV13	TRBD2	CASSFSGVSYNEQFF	TGTGCCAGCAGTTTTAGCGGGGTTTCCTACAATGAGCAGTTCTTC